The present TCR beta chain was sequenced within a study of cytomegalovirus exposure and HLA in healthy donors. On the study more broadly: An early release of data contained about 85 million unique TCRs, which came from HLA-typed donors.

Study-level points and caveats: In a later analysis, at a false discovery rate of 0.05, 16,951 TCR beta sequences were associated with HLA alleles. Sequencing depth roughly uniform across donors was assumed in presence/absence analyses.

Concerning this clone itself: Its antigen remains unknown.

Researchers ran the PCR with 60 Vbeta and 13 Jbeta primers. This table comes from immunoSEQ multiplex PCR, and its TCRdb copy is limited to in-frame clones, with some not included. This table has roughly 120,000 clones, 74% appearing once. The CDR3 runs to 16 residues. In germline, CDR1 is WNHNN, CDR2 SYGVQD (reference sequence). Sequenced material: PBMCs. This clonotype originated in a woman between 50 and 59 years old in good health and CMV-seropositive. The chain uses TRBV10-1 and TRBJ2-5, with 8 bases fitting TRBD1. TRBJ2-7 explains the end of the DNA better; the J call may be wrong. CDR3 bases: TGCGCCAGCAGTGCTTTCGGACAGGGACACTCCTACGAGCAGTACTTC. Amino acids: CASSAFGQGHSYEQYF.